This T cell receptor (beta chain) was sequenced during a study of T cells expressing NK-cell markers. Study context: Sorted CD3+CD56+NKG2C+, CD3+CD56+NKG2C- and CD3+CD56-NKG2C+ T-cell subsets were beta-chain profiled. Study findings and constraints: A few donors' CD3+CD56-NKG2C+ cells were dominated by the same clonotypes. Of the CD8+ T cell pool in over 5 donors, roughly 1.0-7.5% was accounted for by dominant NKG2C+ clonotypes. The study left the HCMV specificity of expanded NKG2C+ T cell clones unresolved.

TCRdb reprocessed the 5' RACE reads, with one entry per CDR3 protein and no DNA. The table lists about 390,000 distinct CDR3 sequences. Germline V gene data show CDR1 as SGHNT and CDR2 as YENEEA. The CDR3 length is 14 residues. On this clonotype itself: No antigen is known for it.

The chain recombines TRBV11-3 with TRBJ2-5; the TRBD1 assignment by TCRdb is unverifiable without DNA. The sequencing sample was made of blood T cells: a sorted CD56 or NKG2C T cell subset, CD4+ or CD8+ T cells, or bulk PBMC T cells (not recorded which). The clonotype was recovered from a woman aged 50 to 60 in good health. This chain's CDR3 is CASSGKGGTKTQYF.